This is a list of T cell receptor beta chains from one sample in a study of cytomegalovirus exposure and HLA in healthy donors. The protocol was immunoSEQ multiplex PCR, while the TCRdb copy is restricted to in-frame clones and leaves out a portion. The sample comprises 200,000 or so clones, around 75% of which are singletons, and 6.3% rests with the top ten. The sequencing input was PBMCs. The receptors here all came from a man aged 40-49 years in good health and CMV-seropositive. The CDR3 runs from the conserved cysteine through the conserved F or W. Fields, in order: clone size, J gene, V gene, D gene, CDR3 protein, CDR3 DNA. The D gene is left open where the match is weak. Expanded clones get a size class; other rows say once, few or many, or leave the size out.

abundance: few; j_gene: TRBJ2-7; v_gene: TRBV2; d_gene: NA; CDR3aa: CASSGGGYEQYF; CDR3nt: TGTGCCAGCAGTGGCGGAGGCTACGAGCAGTACTTC
abundance: once; j_gene: TRBJ2-2; v_gene: TRBV19; d_gene: TRBD1; CDR3aa: CASSVTGANTGELFF; CDR3nt: TGTGCCAGTAGTGTCACAGGGGCGAACACCGGGGAGCTGTTTTTT
abundance: NA; j_gene: TRBJ2-7; v_gene: TRBV4-1; d_gene: TRBD1; CDR3aa: CASSQVGQGPSYEQYF; CDR3nt: TGCGCCAGCAGCCAAGTGGGACAGGGCCCCTCCTACGAGCAGTACTTC
abundance: NA; j_gene: TRBJ2-1; v_gene: TRBV19; d_gene: TRBD1; CDR3aa: CASSFGQGGYNEQFF; CDR3nt: TGTGCCAGTAGCTTTGGACAGGGGGGCTACAATGAGCAGTTCTTC
abundance: NA; j_gene: TRBJ2-1; v_gene: TRBV19; d_gene: TRBD2; CDR3aa: CASSIVAGGGNNEQFF; CDR3nt: TGTGCCAGTAGTATAGTAGCGGGGGGCGGGAACAATGAGCAGTTCTTC
abundance: NA; j_gene: TRBJ1-2; v_gene: TRBV27; d_gene: TRBD1; CDR3aa: CASSSGTGGGGYTF; CDR3nt: TGTGCCAGCAGTTCGGGGACAGGGGGCGGGGGCTACACCTTC
abundance: NA; j_gene: TRBJ2-3; v_gene: TRBV27; d_gene: NA; CDR3aa: CASSPLIGASRAGDTQYF; CDR3nt: TGTGCCAGCAGTCCTCTGATCGGAGCTAGCCGCGCGGGGGATACGCAGTATTTT
abundance: NA; j_gene: TRBJ1-5; v_gene: TRBV15; d_gene: TRBD1; CDR3aa: CATSTGDRGNQPQHF; CDR3nt: TGTGCCACCAGCACGGGAGACAGGGGCAATCAGCCCCAGCATTTT
abundance: NA; j_gene: TRBJ1-5; v_gene: TRBV6-5; d_gene: TRBD1; CDR3aa: CASRPRGSFNQPQHF; CDR3nt: TGTGCCAGCAGGCCCAGGGGGAGTTTCAATCAGCCCCAGCATTTT
abundance: NA; j_gene: TRBJ2-3; v_gene: TRBV13; d_gene: NA; CDR3aa: CASSSLQGKDTQYF; CDR3nt: TGTGCCAGCAGCTCCCTCCAGGGGAAAGATACGCAGTATTTT
abundance: NA; j_gene: TRBJ2-3; v_gene: TRBV7-3; d_gene: TRBD2; CDR3aa: CASSAGLGTDTQYF; CDR3nt: TGTGCCAGCAGCGCCGGACTAGGCACAGATACGCAGTATTTT
abundance: few; j_gene: TRBJ1-1; v_gene: TRBV27; d_gene: NA; CDR3aa: CASSRQVWDTEAFF; CDR3nt: TGTGCCAGCAGTCGACAGGTGTGGGACACTGAAGCTTTCTTT
abundance: NA; j_gene: TRBJ2-3; v_gene: TRBV4-3; d_gene: TRBD2; CDR3aa: CASSQSLAGAITDTQYF; CDR3nt: TGCGCCAGCAGCCAGTCGTTAGCGGGGGCGATCACAGATACGCAGTATTTT
abundance: NA; j_gene: TRBJ2-3; v_gene: TRBV9; d_gene: TRBD2; CDR3aa: CASSPSGVVDTQYF; CDR3nt: TGTGCCAGCAGCCCCAGCGGGGTAGTCGATACGCAGTATTTT
abundance: NA; j_gene: TRBJ2-5; v_gene: TRBV13; d_gene: TRBD2; CDR3aa: CASKERGTQETQYF; CDR3nt: TGTGCCAGCAAGGAGCGGGGGACCCAAGAGACCCAGTACTTC
abundance: NA; j_gene: TRBJ2-7; v_gene: TRBV4-1; d_gene: NA; CDR3aa: CASSPSGGTVSYEQYF; CDR3nt: TGCGCCAGCAGCCCCTCCGGCGGGACGGTCTCCTACGAGCAGTACTTC
abundance: few; j_gene: TRBJ2-1; v_gene: TRBV5-1; d_gene: NA; CDR3aa: CASSLGGRGNDEQFF; CDR3nt: TGCGCCAGCAGCTTGGGCGGCAGGGGAAATGATGAGCAGTTCTTC
abundance: NA; j_gene: TRBJ1-3; v_gene: TRBV9; d_gene: NA; CDR3aa: CASSALQGNTIYF; CDR3nt: TGTGCCAGCAGCGCCCTACAGGGAAACACCATATATTTT
abundance: once; j_gene: TRBJ1-5; v_gene: TRBV7-2; d_gene: TRBD1; CDR3aa: CASRGTGAGNQPQHF; CDR3nt: TGTGCCAGCAGGGGGACAGGGGCTGGCAATCAGCCCCAGCATTTT
abundance: NA; j_gene: TRBJ2-4; v_gene: TRBV25-1; d_gene: NA; CDR3aa: CASNGAGAKNIQYF; CDR3nt: TGTGCCAGCAACGGAGCGGGAGCCAAAAACATTCAGTACTTC
abundance: NA; j_gene: TRBJ1-4; v_gene: TRBV19; d_gene: NA; CDR3aa: CASTGGMGEKLFF; CDR3nt: TGTGCCAGTACGGGAGGGATGGGTGAAAAACTGTTTTTT
abundance: NA; j_gene: TRBJ1-1; v_gene: TRBV12-5; d_gene: NA; CDR3aa: CASGLGGTEAFF; CDR3nt: TGTGCTAGTGGTCTAGGGGGCACTGAAGCTTTCTTT
abundance: NA; j_gene: TRBJ2-5; v_gene: TRBV28; d_gene: TRBD1; CDR3aa: CASSFSGTGTKRTQYF; CDR3nt: TGTGCCAGCAGTTTCTCGGGGACAGGGACCAAGAGGACCCAGTACTTC
abundance: NA; j_gene: TRBJ1-1; v_gene: TRBV28; d_gene: NA; CDR3aa: CASSLGQREAFF; CDR3nt: TGTGCCAGCAGTTTAGGGCAACGTGAAGCTTTCTTT
abundance: NA; j_gene: TRBJ2-5; v_gene: TRBV10-3; d_gene: TRBD2; CDR3aa: CAISSSGGKETQYF; CDR3nt: TGTGCCATCTCTAGTAGCGGGGGGAAAGAGACCCAGTACTTC
abundance: NA; j_gene: TRBJ2-7; v_gene: TRBV9; d_gene: NA; CDR3aa: CASSGQTVYEQYF; CDR3nt: TGTGCCAGCAGCGGCCAGACAGTCTACGAGCAGTACTTC
abundance: NA; j_gene: TRBJ1-2; v_gene: TRBV19; d_gene: NA; CDR3aa: CASSTQVSGYTF; CDR3nt: TGTGCCAGTAGTACACAGGTCTCCGGCTACACCTTC
abundance: NA; j_gene: TRBJ2-4; v_gene: TRBV7-7; d_gene: NA; CDR3aa: CASSFTPLAKNIQYF; CDR3nt: TGTGCTAGCAGCTTCACTCCACTAGCCAAAAACATTCAGTACTTC